Shown below are 16 T cell receptor beta chains from a single sample sequenced in a study of graft-versus-host responses after intestinal transplantation. The protocol was immunoSEQ multiplex PCR, while the TCRdb copy is restricted to in-frame clones and leaves out a portion. Seen here are 17,000 or so clones, less than 50% observed once, and the top ten hold 3.5% to 4.5%. Irradiated stimulators labeled with violet dye, roughly 200,000 in number, were plated with roughly 200,000 CFSE-labeled responders. This specimen was alloreactive CD8+ T cells from a mixed lymphocyte reaction culture, taken before intestinal transplant. Subset reported: CFSE-low proliferating T cells sorted from roughly 6-day pre-transplant mixed lymphocyte reaction (GvH or HvG direction). The origin of the receptors is a human patient who received an intestinal transplant.

This clone was recorded a few times. The rearrangement joins TRBV6-5 to TRBJ1-2, with D maybe TRBD1 (6 bases). Trimming stripped 6 bases from V and 11 bases from J, with 16 bases between. This CDR3 contains 12 residues. CDR1 and CDR2 (germline): MNHEY, SVGAGI. CDR3 in amino acids: CASSPQGLRYTF. The CDR3 DNA sequence: TGTGCCAGCAGCCCACAGGGACTGAGATACACCTTC.

In its sample, this clone was seen a few times. The chain links TRBV19 to TRBJ1-3; tentatively, D is TRBD1 (6 bases). This CDR3 comprises 14 residues. Germline values: CDR1 LNHDA, CDR2 SQIVND (reference sequence). V shed 8 bases and J shed 2 bases, with 13 bases lying between them. Here the CDR3 DNA reads TGTGCCAGTGGGTGGGGACACACTGGAAACACCATATATTTT. Its protein product is CASGWGHTGNTIYF. Together with reference TRBV19 and TRBJ1-3, the CDR3 gives the full variable domain: DGGITQSPKYLFRKEGQNVTLSCEQNLNHDAMYWYRQDPGQGLRLIYYSQIVNDFQKGDIAEGYSVSREKKESFPLTVTSAQKNPTAFYLCASGWGHTGNTIYFGEGSWLTVV.

The chain couples TRBV15 to TRBJ2-5; 7 nucleotides line up with TRBD2. Matching the DNA end better, TRBJ2-7 makes the J call doubtful. CDR3 size: 18 residues. The V gene's germline CDR1 is LNHNV and CDR2 YYDKDF (reference sequence). As DNA, the CDR3 is TGTGCCACCAGCAGAGAAAAGGTTTGGCTAGCGGAAGACTACGAGCAGTACTTC. Protein sequence: CATSREKVWLAEDYEQYF.

The chain carries TRBV27 and TRBJ1-5; no definite D call. This CDR3 is 16 amino acids long. Per germline, CDR1 MNHEY and CDR2 SMNVEV (reference sequence). Trimming left V 4 bases short and J 3 bases short, with 16 bases between. CDR3 sequence reads: CASSSRTIYNNQPQHF. The CDR3 DNA is TGTGCCAGCAGTTCTCGGACCATCTATAACAATCAGCCCCAGCATTTT.

This chain connects TRBV13 to TRBJ1-1; D is ambiguous. This CDR3 region has 12 residues. V was shortened by 5 bases and J by 8 bases, with 12 bases between the two germline ends. Germline V CDR1 and CDR2: PRHDT, FYEKMQ (reference sequence). The CDR3 DNA reads TGTGCCAGCAGCACCGTCGGAAGGGAAGCTTTCTTT. The encoded protein is CASSTVGREAFF.

This clone is classed as medium-sized (0.01 to 0.1%). The chain links TRBV18 to TRBJ2-7; unclear D gene. Deletions cut 5 bases from V and 6 bases from J, with 8 bases between. This CDR3 spans 11 amino acids. CDR1 is KGHSH, CDR2 LQKENI, per germline. This chain's CDR3 is CASSGRSEQYF. DNA for the CDR3: TGTGCCAGCTCAGGGCGGAGCGAGCAGTACTTC.

This clone was observed a handful of times. V and J are TRBV28 and TRBJ1-4; 7 bases agree with TRBD1. Unmatched junction bases numbered 10, after V lost 6 bases and J lost 6 bases. This CDR3 spans 15 amino acids. Germline CDR1 reads MDHEN; CDR2 reads SYDVKM. CDR3 loop: CASSSSEGAYEKLFF. The CDR3, as DNA: TGTGCCAGCAGCTCGAGTGAGGGGGCGTATGAAAAACTGTTTTTT. Variable domain in full (rest from reference TRBV28 and TRBJ1-4): DVKVTQSSRYLVKRTGEKVFLECVQDMDHENMFWYRQDPGLGLRLIYFSYDVKMKEKGDIPEGYSVSREKKERFSLILESASTNQTSMYLCASSSSEGAYEKLFFGSGTQLSVL.

This chain links TRBV28 with TRBJ2-7; D is perhaps TRBD2 (5 bases). Germline V gene data show CDR1 as MDHEN and CDR2 as SYDVKM. Trimming stripped 4 bases from V and 3 bases from J, with 10 bases between. The CDR3 sequence is 13 residues long. In nucleotides, the CDR3 is TGTGCCAGCAGTTATGGAGGAGGCTACGAGCAGTACTTC. Amino acids: CASSYGGGYEQYF.

This chain links TRBV27 with TRBJ1-5, with 7 bases fitting TRBD1. Unmatched junction bases numbered 4, after V lost 8 bases and J lost 0 bases. Germline V CDR1 and CDR2: MNHEY, SMNVEV (reference sequence). The CDR3 covers 14 residues. CDR3 amino acids: CASQTGVSNQPQHF. CDR3 DNA sequence: TGTGCCAGCCAAACAGGGGTTAGCAATCAGCCCCAGCATTTT.

This rearrangement joins TRBV10-3 to TRBJ2-1; D possibly corresponds to TRBD2 (5 bases). V was clipped by 8 bases and J by 14 bases, with 46 bases between them. CDR3 size: 21 residues. CDR1 is ENHRY and CDR2 is SYGVKD in the germline V gene. CDR3 nucleotide sequence: TGTGCCATCCCAAACGAGACCAAACCGAGGCTTGTCAGGACTCCCGCCCCTCTCGAGTTCTTC. As protein: CAIPNETKPRLVRTPAPLEFF.

The chain joins TRBV28 to TRBJ1-1, with D possibly matching TRBD1 (5 bases). The CDR3 runs 16 residues. V dropped 2 bases and J dropped 3 bases, with 16 bases sitting between them. Germline V gives CDR1 MDHEN, CDR2 SYDVKM. The CDR3 sequence is CASSLPPTDVYTEAFF. DNA for the CDR3: TGTGCCAGCAGTTTACCCCCGACAGATGTTTACACTGAAGCTTTCTTT.

This clone was counted only a few times. The chain combines TRBV9 with TRBJ2-5; TRBD1 matches at 7 bases. The length of the CDR3 is 16 residues. The germline CDR1 and CDR2 sequences are SGDLS and YYNGEE. J lost 3 bases, V lost 2 bases, and 10 bases had no gene match. For the CDR3, the DNA is TGTGCCAGCAGCGTCCCTCGGGACAGCCTAGAAGAGACCCAGTACTTC. Translating gives CASSVPRDSLEETQYF. Full variable domain (rest looked up from reference TRBV9 and TRBJ2-5): DSGVTQTPKHLITATGQRVTLRCSPRSGDLSVYWYQQSLDQGLQFLIQYYNGEERAKGNILERFSAQQFPDLHSELNLSSLELGDSALYFCASSVPRDSLEETQYFGPGTRLLVL.

In this sample, this clone turned up a few times. V gene TRBV9 combines with J gene TRBJ1-2; possibly TRBD1 for D (6 bases). Trimming left V 0 bases short and J 14 bases short, with 17 bases between. There are 13 residues in the CDR3. Germline V gene data show CDR1 as SGDLS and CDR2 as YYNGEE. The CDR3 DNA sequence: TGTGCCAGCAGCGTAGGCGGGGGGCCCTTTTATACCTTC. Protein sequence: CASSVGGGPFYTF.

The chain recombines TRBV23-1 with TRBJ2-3; 8 bases are shared with TRBD2. TRBV23-1 is designated an ORF whose function remains uncertain. The CDR3 has 14 amino acids. The CDR3 here is CAREQRENTDTQYF. CDR3 bases: TGCGCTAGAGAGCAGCGGGAGAACACAGATACGCAGTATTTT.

The rearrangement joins TRBV21-1 to TRBJ2-3. TRBV21-1 is designated a pseudogene. This CDR3 contains 15 residues. Here the CDR3 reads CASSKGRTPADTQYF. DNA of the CDR3: TGTGCCAGCAGCAAAGGACGGACCCCAGCAGATACGCAGTATTTT.

This clone has just a few counts. The gene calls are TRBV29-1 and TRBJ2-7; D not resolved. The germline gives CDR1 SQVTM, CDR2 ANQGSEA. The germline V and J ends were trimmed by 3 bases and 2 bases, with 14 bases remaining between them. The CDR3 runs 14 residues. The CDR3 loop is CSVEAPTPTYEQYF. As DNA, the CDR3 is TGCAGCGTTGAGGCCCCCACCCCTACCTACGAGCAGTACTTC.